The rows below give T cell receptor beta chains drawn from one sample of a study of cytomegalovirus exposure and HLA in healthy donors. Data came from immunoSEQ multiplex PCR; TCRdb stores just in-frame clones and leaves some out. The repertoire holds about 120,000 clones, with under 90% as singletons. Sequencing input: PBMCs. These receptors all stem from a woman aged 25 to 39 in good health and CMV-seronegative. CDR3s leave out the opening cysteine and the closing phenylalanine or tryptophan. Each record gives: D gene, V gene, CDR3 length, J gene, CDR3 protein. A D gene is named only where the DNA matches it firmly.

>TRBD2|TRBV5-1|10|TRBJ2-7
ASSLRGGEQY
>TRBD2|TRBV7-9|16|TRBJ2-7
SSSLEGSGRARNYEQY
>TRBD2|TRBV5-1|14|TRBJ2-3
ASSLARTGGVDTQY
>TRBD1|TRBV10-2|11|TRBJ2-7
ASGGQGRYEQY
>.|TRBV29-1|14|TRBJ2-1
SVENLRASDLNEQF
>TRBD1|TRBV7-3|10|TRBJ2-1
ASSPTGDEQF
>.|TRBV7-2|10|TRBJ2-7
ASSRGGYEQY
>.|TRBV11-2|13|TRBJ1-3
ASSLSQDRYNTIY
>TRBD2|TRBV6-5|13|TRBJ2-3
ASSYSGLATDTQY
>TRBD1|TRBV28|11|TRBJ1-2
ASRYRDRDGYT
>.|TRBV28|12|TRBJ1-5
ASTRSDSNQPQH
>TRBD1|TRBV5-1|13|.
ASSLARDRMHEQY
>.|TRBV9|11|.
ASSGGTDYEQY
>TRBD2|TRBV4-3|13|TRBJ2-1
ASSQASGRSNEQF
>TRBD1|TRBV5-1|14|TRBJ1-6
ASSGGVTGANSPLH
>.|TRBV5-1|16|TRBJ2-2
ASSLEGAWNRETGELF
>.|TRBV10-2|9|TRBJ2-5
ASSETGSQY
>TRBD2|TRBV12-5|13|TRBJ2-1
ASGRGLAGGSEQF
>.|TRBV18|11|TRBJ2-5
ASSPGLQETQY
>.|TRBV6-6|13|TRBJ2-7
ASSPLFGTSYEQY